The 6 T cell receptor beta chains given below trace back to one sample, sequenced in a study of blood T cells in healthy people across ages. A second PCR, run for about 7 to 11 cycles, used a sample-barcoded 5' primer plus a J-beta primer mix. Each CDR3 protein gets one entry after TCRdb re-called the 5' RACE reads with MiXCR. The table lists 730,000 or so distinct CDR3 sequences, 40% to 45% of them singletons. Sequencing used blood. All receptors come from a man of 80 years or more in good health.

This clonotype was recorded a few times. The V call is TRBV24-1, the J call TRBJ2-1; tentative D call: TRBD2 (7 bases). The CDR3 totals 16 residues. Germline V gives CDR1 KGHDR, CDR2 SFDVKD. V was trimmed by 7 bases and J by 5 bases, leaving 20 bases between them. This CDR3 reads CATSSVDRTRNNEQFF. The DNA for the CDR3 is TGTGCCACCAGCTCAGTTGACAGGACTAGAAACAATGAGCAGTTCTTC.

This clonotype has ten or more counts. The chain links TRBV2 to TRBJ1-1, with TRBD1 matching over 7 bases. Germline V gene lookup returns CDR1 SNHLY and CDR2 FYNNEI. The CDR3 length is 15 residues. Trimming took 6 bases from V and 1 from J; bases not matched to a gene: 8. CDR3 nucleotide sequence: TGTGCCAGCAGCGGGGACAGCCCGAGGAACACTGAAGCTTTCTTT. This translates into CASSGDSPRNTEAFF.

To note about this clonotype: A much more abundant neighbour one base away suggests this may be a read error. Here the CDR3 DNA reads TGTGCCAACAGCTTGGGTTTCGCGGAGACCCAGTACTTC. This gives the protein CANSLGFAETQYF. V and J are TRBV7-6 and TRBJ2-4; D not certain. The J call may be faulty, since TRBJ2-5 better matches the DNA end. CDR1 is SGHVS and CDR2 is FNYEAQ in the germline V gene. This CDR3 has 13 amino acids.

This sequence joins TRBV7-8 and TRBJ2-2; a weak D match, TRBD1 (6 bases). The CDR3 covers 15 residues. Deletions cut 3 bases from V and 3 bases from J, with 11 bases between. Germline V gives CDR1 SGHVS, CDR2 FQNEAQ. The CDR3 sequence is CASSLGTRDTGELFF. The DNA of the CDR3 is TGTGCCAGCAGCTTGGGGACACGGGACACCGGGGAGCTGTTTTTT.

This clonotype occurred a few times. The V gene is TRBV25-1, the J gene TRBJ2-5; D uncertain. CDR1 and CDR2 from the germline V gene are MGHDK and SYGVNS. The V and J ends lost 3 bases and 11 bases respectively, with 13 bases between them. The CDR3 is 12 residues long. The CDR3 sequence: CASSDRSNEQYF. The CDR3 DNA follows: TGTGCCAGCAGTGATCGGAGCAATGAGCAGTACTTC.

The V call is TRBV7-9, the J call TRBJ2-5; D is uncertain. Trimming took 6 bases from V and 1 from J, leaving 12 bases between them. Germline V gene data show CDR1 as SEHNR and CDR2 as FQNEAQ (reference sequence). CDR3 length: 14 residues. The CDR3 DNA reads as TGTGCCAGCAGTTCAGTGGTCGCCCAAGAGACCCAGTACTTC. It is translated as CASSSVVAQETQYF.